Shown below are 16 T cell receptor beta chains from a single sample sequenced in a study of blood T cell repertoires in COVID-19. TCRdb's copy holds only in-frame clones and misses some; the assay was immunoSEQ multiplex PCR. The sample holds approximately 350,000 clones, roughly nine tenths seen once. Sequenced input: PBMCs or T cells enriched from blood (not recorded which). The receptors stem from a man aged 18 to 29 who had recovered from COVID-19.

The chain links TRBV3-1 (or the pseudogene TRBV3-2) to TRBJ2-3, with 11 bases fitting TRBD1. CDR3 length: 15 residues. Germline-derived CDR1 and CDR2 are LGHDT and YNNKEL (reference sequence). The trim removed 4 bases at V and 4 bases at J, leaving 4 bases unmatched. The CDR3 coding sequence is TGTGCCAGCAGCCTTAGGACAGGGGGCGCAGATACGCAGTATTTT. Translated: CASSLRTGGADTQYF.

Comments on this clone: Other DNA variants within this sample encode the same CDR3. The chain employs TRBV6-5 and TRBJ1-5; 7 positions agree with TRBD1. Germline lookup yields CDR1 MNHEY and CDR2 SVGAGI. Trimming took 6 bases from V and 2 from J; bases not matched to a gene: 4. This CDR3 contains 14 residues. CDR3 DNA sequence: TGTGCCAGCAGCCTCGACAGGGGCAATCAGCCCCAGCATTTT. Protein product: CASSLDRGNQPQHF.

This chain uses TRBV5-1 with TRBJ2-1; no firm D call. The germline V gene encodes CDR1 SGHRS and CDR2 YFSETQ. V gave up 4 bases and J gave up 2 bases, with 4 bases separating them. This CDR3 comprises 12 residues. DNA for the CDR3: TGCGCCAGCAGCCAGACCTACAATGAGCAGTTCTTC. Translating gives CASSQTYNEQFF.

V gene TRBV27 combines with J gene TRBJ2-2; the match to TRBD2 covers 9 bases. The CDR3 length is 16 residues. The junction had 10 bases not matched to a gene; V was cut back by 6 bases and J by 5 bases. Germline CDR1 is MNHEY and CDR2 is SMNVEV (reference sequence). CDR3: CASSLPSGRRTGELFF. The CDR3 coding sequence is TGTGCCAGCAGCCTTCCCAGCGGGAGGAGGACCGGGGAGCTGTTTTTT.

This clone occurred a few times. The chain couples TRBV7-2 to TRBJ1-3; D unresolved. V was clipped by 7 bases and J by 1 base, with 14 bases between them. This CDR3 is built from 15 residues. The V gene's germline CDR1 is SGHTA and CDR2 FQGNSA. The DNA of the CDR3 is TGTGCCAGCACCCCCCTGTCCGTTTCTGGAAACACCATATATTTT. Its protein is CASTPLSVSGNTIYF. The full variable domain, with the rest looked up from reference TRBV7-2 and TRBJ1-3, is GAGVSQSPSNKVTEKGKDVELRCDPISGHTALYWYRQSLGQGLEFLIYFQGNSAPDKSGLPSDRFSAERTGGSVSTLTIQRTQQEDSAVYLCASTPLSVSGNTIYFGEGSWLTVV.

V gene TRBV5-4 combines with J gene TRBJ1-1; D call uncertain. From germline, CDR1 is SGHNT and CDR2 YYREEE (reference sequence). With 4 bases removed from V and 4 bases from J, the gap between germline ends came to 17 bases. CDR3 size: 15 residues. The CDR3 DNA reads as TGTGCCAGCAGCGAGGGAGGCGGGCGGGTCACTGAAGCTTTCTTT. Amino acids: CASSEGGGRVTEAFF. Based on the CDR3 plus reference TRBV5-4 and TRBJ1-1, the full variable domain is ETGVTQSPTHLIKTRGQQVTLRCSSQSGHNTVSWYQQALGQGPQFIFQYYREEENGRGNFPPRFSGLQFPNYSSELNVNALELDDSALYLCASSEGGGRVTEAFFGQGTRLTVV.

The rearrangement links TRBV6-5 to TRBJ2-7, with D tentatively TRBD1 (5 bases). CDR3 size: 13 residues. The V gene lost 4 bases and the J gene lost 1 base, with 8 bases spanning the gap. The germline V gene has CDR1 MNHEY and CDR2 SVGAGI. CDR3 coding DNA: TGTGCCAGCAGTTTTGACAGATCCTACGAGCAGTACTTC. Its protein product is CASSFDRSYEQYF.

The V and J genes are TRBV28 and TRBJ1-5, with TRBD1 identical over 7 bases. The germline gives CDR1 MDHEN, CDR2 SYDVKM. The CDR3 extends over 14 amino acids. The ends lost 6 bases at V and 7 bases at J; junction bases unmatched: 9. The CDR3: CASRIQGEEQPQHF. Written as DNA, the CDR3 is TGTGCCAGCAGAATCCAGGGGGAGGAACAGCCCCAGCATTTT.

This sequence joins TRBV9 and TRBJ2-3; TRBD2 matches at 16 bases. The J segment lost 5 bases and the V segment lost 4 bases, leaving 10 bases of the junction unmatched. CDR1 SGDLS and CDR2 YYNGEE come from the germline V gene. There are 18 residues in the CDR3. For the CDR3, the DNA is TGTGCCAGCAGCTTGGGGACTAGCGGGGGGGCTGGAATAGATACGCAGTATTTT. Its translation is CASSLGTSGGAGIDTQYF.

This chain joins TRBV25-1 and TRBJ2-5; possibly TRBD1 for D (6 bases). The CDR3 totals 14 residues. Germline lookup yields CDR1 MGHDK and CDR2 SYGVNS. The germline V and J ends were trimmed by 4 bases and 1 base, with 10 bases remaining between them. The DNA of the CDR3 is TGTGCCAGCAGTGGACGGACAGCCCAAGAGACCCAGTACTTC. Translated, it gives CASSGRTAQETQYF.

This chain links TRBV18 with TRBJ2-5; a weak D match, TRBD1 (6 bases). V lost 1 base, J lost 4 bases, and 13 bases lay in between. Germline CDR1 is KGHSH and CDR2 is LQKENI. The CDR3 has 15 amino acids. The CDR3 DNA reads TGTGCCAGCTCACCACTGGGGGCGAGGGTAGAGACCCAGTACTTC. It encodes CASSPLGARVETQYF.

This chain uses TRBV7-2 with TRBJ2-7; D is possibly TRBD2 (5 bases). The CDR3 length is 16 residues. Germline lookup yields CDR1 SGHTA and CDR2 FQGNSA. V lost 2 bases, J lost 6 bases, and 20 bases lay in between. The CDR3 sequence: CASSLWPFGNAGEQYF. The CDR3 DNA reads TGTGCCAGCAGCTTATGGCCGTTCGGGAATGCCGGCGAGCAGTACTTC. The entire variable domain, with the rest obtained from reference TRBV7-2 and TRBJ2-7, is as follows: GAGVSQSPSNKVTEKGKDVELRCDPISGHTALYWYRQSLGQGLEFLIYFQGNSAPDKSGLPSDRFSAERTGGSVSTLTIQRTQQEDSAVYLCASSLWPFGNAGEQYFGPGTRLTVT.

Details on this clone: The sample carries other DNA sequences with the same CDR3. This rearrangement joins TRBV7-2 to TRBJ1-2, with unresolved D. V dropped 1 base and J dropped 0 bases, with 9 bases sitting between them. Germline V gene lookup returns CDR1 SGHTA and CDR2 FQGNSA. The CDR3 has 15 residues. CDR3 sequence reads: CASSLEGTANYGYTF. CDR3 DNA: TGTGCCAGCAGCTTAGAAGGCACAGCTAACTATGGCTACACCTTC.

This sequence joins TRBV27 and TRBJ1-1; tentative D call: TRBD1 (5 bases). The CDR3 spans 17 residues. Trimming removed 3 bases at V and 1 base at J, with 18 bases between. Germline lookup yields CDR1 MNHEY and CDR2 SMNVEV (reference sequence). The CDR3 spells CASSFIQGNLENTEAFF. As DNA, the CDR3 is TGTGCCAGCAGTTTTATCCAGGGAAATCTAGAGAACACTGAAGCTTTCTTT.

The chain combines TRBV6-5 with TRBJ2-2, with 8 bases aligning to TRBD2. With 7 bases clipped from V and 8 bases from J, the junction kept 12 bases outside the gene matches. Germline CDR1 is MNHEY and CDR2 is SVGAGI. CDR3 size: 15 residues. CDR3 in DNA: TGTGCCAGCATCCGAGCGGGGGTCGAACATGGGGAGCTGTTTTTT. Translating gives CASIRAGVEHGELFF.

The V call is TRBV3-1 (or the pseudogene TRBV3-2), the J call TRBJ1-2; TRBD1 aligns across 7 bases. CDR3 length: 16 amino acids. Germline V gene data show CDR1 as LGHDT and CDR2 as YNNKEL (reference sequence). Germline trimming cut 6 bases from V and 2 bases from J; bases unmatched to any gene: 12. CDR3 loop: CASSPFTGELNYGYTF. Written as DNA, the CDR3 is TGTGCCAGCAGTCCTTTTACAGGGGAATTGAACTATGGCTACACCTTC.